This entry is about one T cell receptor (beta chain). Its matching antigen is unknown. The data were taken from a study of post-analysis software for immune sequencing data. The overall study: The courses of disease that were included comprised relapsing-remitting, secondary progressive and progressive-relapsing multiple sclerosis. Whole-study results and caveats: Compared with controls, patients had more of 4 to 6 TRBV segments, including TRBV5-6, TRBV5-1 and TRBV20-1. Pronounced co-clustering by F measure was evident among identically batched samples. There was significantly lower normalized Chao1 diversity in multiple sclerosis patients than in controls.

TCR beta libraries were prepared from cDNA with unique molecular identifiers. There were about 1 to 10 million T cells, and some 500,000 cDNA molecules came from them. MiXCR was run by TCRdb on the PCR reads, yielding one entry per CDR3 protein. The sample shows 750,000 to 950,000 distinct CDR3 sequences, 53% of them seen only once. V gave up 10 bases and J gave up 3 bases, with 16 bases separating them. This CDR3 comprises 14 residues. The germline gives CDR1 KGHDR, CDR2 SFDVKD. Sequencing input: blood. The sequence was obtained from a girl aged 10 to 17 with multiple sclerosis. This sequence joins TRBV24-1 and TRBJ2-3; tentatively, D is TRBD1 or TRBD2 (5 bases each). CDR3 sequence (DNA): TGTGCCACGAGCCGGGACCACACGACAGATACGCAGTATTTT. Residues: CATSRDHTTDTQYF.